In this sample, the clone carrying this T cell receptor (beta chain) turned up many times. Its antigen is unidentified. The entry originates in a study of CD8 T cells in ankylosing spondylitis. Quantitative 5'-RACE was performed with molecular barcodes, and it yielded the TCR beta libraries. TCRdb independently ran MiXCR on the 5' RACE reads; one entry per CDR3 protein. This sample carries roughly 300,000 distinct CDR3 sequences, 7% to 9% of them seen once, and the ten largest clones take roughly 14%. The CDR3 totals 16 residues. Trimming at V came to 6 bases and at J to 1 base, leaving 9 bases not matched to a gene. Germline CDR1 reads MNHNS; CDR2 reads SASEGT. Study-wide points: Ankylosing spondylitis blood seemed to carry a telltale TCR beta motif made of several highly homologous variants. There was reportedly significant enrichment of clones that were disease-linked in matched ankylosing spondylitis synovial fluid. Some of these motif variants have turned up before, in reports on reactive arthritis synovial fluid and blood.

This chain links TRBV6-1 with TRBJ1-1, with 9 nucleotides matching TRBD1. This sequence originates from a male donor with ankylosing spondylitis. The sample comprised blood, either unsorted or a sorted T cell fraction (not recorded which). The chain's CDR3 is CASSRTGGAGNTEAFF. The CDR3 region has the DNA TGTGCCAGCAGCCGAACAGGGGGCGCGGGGAACACTGAAGCTTTCTTT.